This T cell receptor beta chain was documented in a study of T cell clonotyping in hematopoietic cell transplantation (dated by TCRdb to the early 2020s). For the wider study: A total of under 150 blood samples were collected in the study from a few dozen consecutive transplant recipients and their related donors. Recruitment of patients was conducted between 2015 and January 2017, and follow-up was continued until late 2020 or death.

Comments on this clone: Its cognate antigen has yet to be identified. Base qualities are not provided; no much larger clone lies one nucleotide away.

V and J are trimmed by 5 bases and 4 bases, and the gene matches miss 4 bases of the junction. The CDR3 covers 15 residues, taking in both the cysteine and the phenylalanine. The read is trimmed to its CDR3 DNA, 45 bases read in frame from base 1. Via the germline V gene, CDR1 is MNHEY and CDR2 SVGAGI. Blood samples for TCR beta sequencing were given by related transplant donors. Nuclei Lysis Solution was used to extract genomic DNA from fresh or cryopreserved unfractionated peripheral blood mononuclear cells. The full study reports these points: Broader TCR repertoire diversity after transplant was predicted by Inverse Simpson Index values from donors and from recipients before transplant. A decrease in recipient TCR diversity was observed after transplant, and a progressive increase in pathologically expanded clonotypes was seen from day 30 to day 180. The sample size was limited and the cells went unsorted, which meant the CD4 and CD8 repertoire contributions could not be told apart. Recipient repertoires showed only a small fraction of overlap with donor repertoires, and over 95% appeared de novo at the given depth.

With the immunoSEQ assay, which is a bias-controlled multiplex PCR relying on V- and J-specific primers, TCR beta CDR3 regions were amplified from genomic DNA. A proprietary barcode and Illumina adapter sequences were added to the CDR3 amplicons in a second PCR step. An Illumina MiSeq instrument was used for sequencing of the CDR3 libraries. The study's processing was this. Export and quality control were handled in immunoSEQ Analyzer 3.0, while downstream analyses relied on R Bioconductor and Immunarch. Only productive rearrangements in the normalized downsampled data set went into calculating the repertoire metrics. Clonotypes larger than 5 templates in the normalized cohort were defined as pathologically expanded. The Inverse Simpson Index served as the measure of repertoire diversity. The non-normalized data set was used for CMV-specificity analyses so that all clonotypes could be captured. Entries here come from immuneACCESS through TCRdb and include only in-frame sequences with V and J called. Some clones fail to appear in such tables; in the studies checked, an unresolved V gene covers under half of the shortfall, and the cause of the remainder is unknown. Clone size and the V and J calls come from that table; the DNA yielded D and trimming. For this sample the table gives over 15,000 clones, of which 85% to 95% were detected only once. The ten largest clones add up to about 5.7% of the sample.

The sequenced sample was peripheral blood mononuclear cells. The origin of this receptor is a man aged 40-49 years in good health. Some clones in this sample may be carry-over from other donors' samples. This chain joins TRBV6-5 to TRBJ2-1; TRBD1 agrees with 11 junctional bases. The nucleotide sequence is TGTGCCAGCAGTCCCGGGACAGGGGGTTACAATGAGCAGTTCTTC. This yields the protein CASSPGTGGYNEQFF.